Following are 4 T cell receptor beta chains from one sample sequenced in a study of cytomegalovirus exposure and HLA in healthy donors. TCRdb keeps only in-frame clones here, not all; method: immunoSEQ multiplex PCR. The sample yields some 160,000 clones, 70% to 90% seen once. Sequencing was carried out using PBMCs. Receptor source: a man younger than 30 in good health and CMV-seronegative.

This rearrangement joins TRBV19 to TRBJ2-2; D not resolved. V dropped 8 bases and J dropped 7 bases, with 5 bases sitting between them. CDR1 and CDR2 (germline): LNHDA, SQIVND (reference sequence). The CDR3 spans 10 residues. The DNA of the CDR3 is TGTGCCAGTTATAGCGGGGAGCTGTTTTTT. Translated, it gives CASYSGELFF.

J is TRBJ2-2 and V is TRBV19; weak D call: TRBD2 (5 bases). This CDR3 has 16 amino acids. The V gene lost 3 bases and the J gene lost 2 bases, with 13 bases spanning the gap. Germline assignment: CDR1 LNHDA and CDR2 SQIVND (reference sequence). This CDR3 reads CASSIVSGSNTGELFF. The CDR3 DNA follows: TGTGCCAGTAGTATTGTATCGGGGTCCAACACCGGGGAGCTGTTTTTT.

J is TRBJ1-1 and V is TRBV19; D is perhaps TRBD1 (5 bases). CDR3 length equals 14 residues. Trimming stripped 5 bases from V and 1 base from J, with 11 bases between. Germline lookup yields CDR1 LNHDA and CDR2 SQIVND (reference sequence). The CDR3 sequence is CASSFTTGNTEAFF. CDR3 nucleotide sequence: TGTGCCAGTAGTTTTACAACAGGGAACACTGAAGCTTTCTTT.

Here the CDR3 DNA reads TGTGCCAGCAGTTTTAGGGAGGGCCAGCCCCAGCATTTT. It encodes CASSFREGQPQHF. The chain links TRBV27 to TRBJ1-5; no firm D call. Per the germline V gene, CDR1 is MNHEY and CDR2 is SMNVEV (reference sequence). Between the trimmed V and J ends, which lost 3 bases and 7 bases, there was a span of 10 bases. The CDR3 sequence is 13 residues long.